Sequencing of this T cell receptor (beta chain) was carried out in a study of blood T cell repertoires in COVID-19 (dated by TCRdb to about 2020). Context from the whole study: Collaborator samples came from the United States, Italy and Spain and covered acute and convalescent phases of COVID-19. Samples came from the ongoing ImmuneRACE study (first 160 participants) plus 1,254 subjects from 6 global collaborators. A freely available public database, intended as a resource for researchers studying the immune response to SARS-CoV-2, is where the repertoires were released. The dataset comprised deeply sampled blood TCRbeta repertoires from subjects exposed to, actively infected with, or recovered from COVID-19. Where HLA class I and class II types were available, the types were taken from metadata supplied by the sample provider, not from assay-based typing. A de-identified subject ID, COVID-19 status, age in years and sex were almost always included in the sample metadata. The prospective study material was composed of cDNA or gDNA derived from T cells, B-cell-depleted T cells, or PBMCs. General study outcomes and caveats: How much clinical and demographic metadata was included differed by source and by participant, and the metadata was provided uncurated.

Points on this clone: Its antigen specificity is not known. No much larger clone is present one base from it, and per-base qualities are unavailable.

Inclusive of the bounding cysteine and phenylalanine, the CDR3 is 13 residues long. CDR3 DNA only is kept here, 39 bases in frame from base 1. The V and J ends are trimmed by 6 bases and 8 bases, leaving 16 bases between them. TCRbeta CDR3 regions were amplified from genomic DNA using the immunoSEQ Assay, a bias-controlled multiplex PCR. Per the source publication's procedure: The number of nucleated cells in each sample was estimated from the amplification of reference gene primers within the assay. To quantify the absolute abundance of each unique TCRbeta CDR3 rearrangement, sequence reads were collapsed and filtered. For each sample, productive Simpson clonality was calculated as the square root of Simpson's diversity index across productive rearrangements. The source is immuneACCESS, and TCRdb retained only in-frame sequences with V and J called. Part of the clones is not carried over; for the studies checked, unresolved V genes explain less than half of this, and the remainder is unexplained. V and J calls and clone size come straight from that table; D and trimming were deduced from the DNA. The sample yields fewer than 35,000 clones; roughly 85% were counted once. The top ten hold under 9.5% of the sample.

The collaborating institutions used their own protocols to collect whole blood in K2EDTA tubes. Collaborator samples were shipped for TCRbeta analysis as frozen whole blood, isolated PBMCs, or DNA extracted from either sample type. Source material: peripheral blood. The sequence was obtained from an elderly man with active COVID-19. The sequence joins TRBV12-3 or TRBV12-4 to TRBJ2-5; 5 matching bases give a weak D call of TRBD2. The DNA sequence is TGTGCCAGCAGCGGACTTGCTCATGGCACCCAGTACTTC. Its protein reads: CASSGLAHGTQYF.